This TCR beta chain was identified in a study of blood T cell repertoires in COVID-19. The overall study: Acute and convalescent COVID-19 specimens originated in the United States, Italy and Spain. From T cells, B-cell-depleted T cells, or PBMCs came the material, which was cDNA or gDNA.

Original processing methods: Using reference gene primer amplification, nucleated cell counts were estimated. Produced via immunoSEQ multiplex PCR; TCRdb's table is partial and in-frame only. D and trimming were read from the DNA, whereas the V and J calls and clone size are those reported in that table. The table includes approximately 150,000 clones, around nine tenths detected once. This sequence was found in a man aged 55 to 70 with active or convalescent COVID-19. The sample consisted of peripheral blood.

CDR3 bases: TGTGCCAGCAGACGACAGGGGGGCCTTAATGAAAAACTGTTTTTT. It is translated as CASRRQGGLNEKLFF. The rearrangement links TRBV18 to TRBJ1-4; 9 nucleotides agree with TRBD1. Germline CDR1 is KGHSH and CDR2 is LQKENI. V was pared by 8 bases and J by 4 bases, with 8 bases of the junction left unmatched. The CDR3 covers 15 residues. Combining the CDR3 with reference TRBV18 and TRBJ1-4 gives the whole variable domain NAGVMQNPRHLVRRRGQEARLRCSPMKGHSHVYWYRQLPEEGLKFMVYLQKENIIDESGMPKERFSAEFPKEGPSILRIQQVVRGDSAAYFCASRRQGGLNEKLFFGSGTQLSVL.